The sequence of this TCR beta chain was determined in a study of blood T cell repertoires in COVID-19. Study details: The samples span acute and convalescent COVID-19 from the United States, Italy and Spain. Nucleic acid was either cDNA or gDNA, and it came from T cells, B-cell-depleted T cells, or PBMCs.

Original handling: Estimated nucleated cell counts came from reference gene primer amplification. The protocol was immunoSEQ multiplex PCR, while the TCRdb copy is restricted to in-frame clones and leaves out a portion. V, J and clone size are taken as reported in that table, and D and trimming were inferred from the DNA itself. The sample records about 260,000 clones, about 86% being singletons. V gave up 8 bases and J gave up 5 bases; unmatched junction bases: 5. Germline V gene lookup returns CDR1 GTSNPN and CDR2 SVGIG (reference sequence). The CDR3 has 13 residues. The sample taken for sequencing was peripheral blood. The V and J genes are TRBV30 and TRBJ2-1; 11 bases are shared with TRBD1. The source is a man aged 25 to 45 with active or convalescent COVID-19. CDR3 residues: CAGGQGANNEQFF. The CDR3 coding sequence is TGTGCCGGCGGACAGGGGGCAAACAATGAGCAGTTCTTC.